This passage covers 20 T cell receptor beta chains from one sample sequenced in a study of response to subunit inactivated influenza vaccine. Each CDR3 protein is one row after TCRdb ran MiXCR on the RT-PCR reads. This sample has 550,000 to 600,000 distinct CDR3 sequences, with 12% found just once. Specimen: PBMCs from blood, collected on the day of vaccination. These receptors came from a man aged 45 to 65 who received an inactivated influenza vaccine.

This clonotype was seen a handful of times. V and J are TRBV15 and TRBJ2-1; 7 bases match TRBD1. V shed 5 bases, J shed 0 bases, and the junction held 7 bases outside the gene matches. The V gene's germline CDR1 is LNHNV and CDR2 YYDKDF (reference sequence). This CDR3 comprises 16 residues. The CDR3 region has the DNA TGTGCCACCAGCTATACAGGGGCGAGCTCCTACAATGAGCAGTTCTTC. The encoded protein is CATSYTGASSYNEQFF.

This clonotype was recorded a few times. The chain is built from TRBV20-1 and TRBJ2-2; TRBD2 aligns across 9 bases. In germline, CDR1 is DFQATT, CDR2 SNEGSKA (reference sequence). The CDR3 contains 14 residues. The trim removed 0 bases at V and 7 bases at J, leaving 3 bases unmatched. In nucleotides, the CDR3 is TGCAGTGCTAGAGACCCAGCGGGAGGCGGGGAGCTGTTTTTT. Residues: CSARDPAGGGELFF.

V is TRBV12-3 or TRBV12-4 and J is TRBJ1-1; D gene ambiguous. Trimming took off 0 bases at V and 6 bases at J, with 8 bases between the two ends. The CDR3 length is 13 residues. CDR3 region: CASSLAGVSEAFF. The CDR3 DNA reads TGTGCCAGCAGTTTAGCCGGGGTCTCTGAAGCTTTCTTT.

The genes are TRBV6-5 and TRBJ2-7; no definite D call. V lost 0 bases to trimming and J lost 3 bases, with 9 bases between them. From germline, CDR1 is MNHEY and CDR2 SVGAGI. The length of the CDR3 is 14 residues. The CDR3: CASSYSLGNYEQYF. In nucleotides, the CDR3 is TGTGCCAGCAGTTACTCTTTAGGGAACTACGAGCAGTACTTC.

The V call is TRBV25-1, the J call TRBJ1-1, with D unclear. The CDR3 runs to 11 residues. The V gene lost 0 bases and the J gene lost 4 bases, with 0 bases spanning the gap. Germline V lookup: CDR1 MGHDK, CDR2 SYGVNS. This CDR3 reads CASSEYTEAFF. As DNA, the CDR3 is TGTGCCAGCAGTGAATACACTGAAGCTTTCTTT.

There are a few counts of this clonotype. Germline is not matched at one junction end, which may reflect a read error. The CDR3, as DNA: TGTGCCAGCAGTTTAAGTTCGACGGGTTGGATCTTT. Translating it yields CASSLSSTGWIF. The J gene is TRBJ1-1, the V gene TRBV12-3 or TRBV12-4; D uncertain. The CDR3 runs to 12 residues.

V usage is TRBV19 and J usage is TRBJ1-6; D uncertain. This CDR3 region has 13 residues. Deletions cut 1 base from V and 8 bases from J, with 6 bases between. Looked up from germline, CDR1 is LNHDA and CDR2 is SQIVND (reference sequence). CDR3 in amino acids: CASSIASYSPLHF. CDR3 sequence (DNA): TGTGCCAGTAGTATAGCCAGCTATTCACCCCTCCACTTT.

The chain joins TRBV20-1 to TRBJ1-5; D possibly corresponds to TRBD1 (6 bases). The V gene's germline CDR1 is DFQATT and CDR2 SNEGSKA (reference sequence). The ends were cut back, 8 bases at V and 6 bases at J, with 26 bases in the middle. The CDR3 sequence is 16 residues long. CDR3 nucleotide sequence: TGCAGTCAACGAGGGGGGCAGGTTGTGTATGGTCAGCCCCAGCATTTT. Translating it yields CSQRGGQVVYGQPQHF.

This clonotype was seen more than once but under ten times. This rearrangement joins TRBV7-2 to TRBJ2-2; 9 bases are a match to TRBD2. This CDR3 contains 16 residues. J lost 5 bases, V lost 1 base, and 5 bases had no gene match. Germline assignment: CDR1 SGHTA and CDR2 FQGNSA. As DNA, the CDR3 is TGTGCCAGCAGCTTAGAGCTAGCGGGGAATACCGGGGAGCTGTTTTTT. It codes for CASSLELAGNTGELFF.

There are a few counts of this clonotype. The rearrangement links TRBV24-1 to TRBJ2-7, with 9 bases that match TRBD1. The V segment lost 2 bases and the J segment 3 bases; nucleotides outside the gene matches: 10. Germline V gene lookup returns CDR1 KGHDR and CDR2 SFDVKD. The CDR3 covers 17 residues. The CDR3, as DNA: TGTGCCACCAGTGATTCGCTCGGGACAGGGACCCTCTACGAGCAGTACTTC. Its translation: CATSDSLGTGTLYEQYF.

This clonotype was seen repeatedly, ten times or more. The chain recombines TRBV12-3 or TRBV12-4 with TRBJ1-1; maybe TRBD1 (5 bases). The CDR3 extends over 17 amino acids. V lost 3 bases to trimming and J lost 1 base, with 18 bases between them. The DNA for the CDR3 is TGTGCCAGCAGTTTGGGAACGTGGGGCAGGGCGAACACTGAAGCTTTCTTT. Translated, it gives CASSLGTWGRANTEAFF.

The chain carries TRBV7-2 and TRBJ2-5; TRBD2 matches at 13 bases. In germline, CDR1 is SGHTA, CDR2 FQGNSA. The trim removed 0 bases at V and 2 bases at J, leaving 0 bases unmatched. CDR3 length: 16 amino acids. In DNA form, the CDR3 reads TGTGCCAGCAGCTTAGCGGGACTAGCGGGACAAGAGACCCAGTACTTC. Translation: CASSLAGLAGQETQYF.

This clonotype was counted only a few times. This chain connects TRBV20-1 to TRBJ1-2; 7 nucleotides agree with TRBD1. CDR1 and CDR2 (germline): DFQATT, SNEGSKA (reference sequence). The CDR3 loop spans 16 amino acids. Trimming at V came to 4 bases and at J to 0 bases, leaving 11 bases not matched to a gene. This CDR3 reads CSATFGQALSNYGYTF. CDR3 DNA: TGCAGTGCTACCTTCGGACAGGCGCTGTCTAACTATGGCTACACCTTC.

A few counts support this clonotype. This CDR3 reads CASSLEASGRSDTQYF. As DNA, the CDR3 is TGTGCCAGCAGCTTAGAGGCTAGCGGGAGATCGGATACGCAGTATTTT. This chain uses TRBV7-2 with TRBJ2-3; TRBD2 matches 10 bases. With V trimmed by 1 base and J by 6 bases, 7 bases remained unmatched. The V gene's germline CDR1 is SGHTA and CDR2 FQGNSA. The CDR3 spans 16 residues.

This clonotype showed up just a few times. The chain couples TRBV3-1 to TRBJ2-7, with D tentatively TRBD2 (5 bases). Looked up from germline, CDR1 is LGHDT and CDR2 is YNNKEL (reference sequence). The CDR3 is made up of 17 amino acids. Trimming pared 2 bases from V and 2 bases from J, leaving 19 bases between. The CDR3 spells CASSQSFGDTFPYEQYF. CDR3 nucleotides: TGTGCCAGCAGCCAATCCTTCGGGGATACCTTCCCCTACGAGCAGTACTTC.

This clonotype showed up just a few times. The CDR3 is CSAYPQGPNYGYTF. DNA of the CDR3: TGCAGTGCCTATCCCCAGGGGCCTAACTATGGCTACACCTTC. The chain joins TRBV20-1 to TRBJ1-2; D is perhaps TRBD1 (6 bases). Germline V gives CDR1 DFQATT, CDR2 SNEGSKA (reference sequence). There are 14 residues in the CDR3. Trimming cost V 6 bases and J 0 bases, with 14 bases left between them.

This clonotype was recorded a few times. V usage is TRBV7-2 and J usage is TRBJ1-1; D is possibly TRBD1 (5 bases). Germline values: CDR1 SGHTA, CDR2 FQGNSA. Deletions cut 5 bases from V and 0 bases from J, with 10 bases between. The CDR3 totals 14 residues. CDR3 region: CASSRQSMNTEAFF. For the CDR3, the DNA is TGTGCCAGCAGCCGACAGTCAATGAACACTGAAGCTTTCTTT.

There are a few counts of this clonotype. The CDR3 region is CASSLVYRDQLIGPYEQYF. Written as DNA, the CDR3 is TGTGCCAGCAGCTTAGTATACCGAGATCAACTTATAGGTCCATACGAGCAGTACTTC. The gene calls are TRBV11-2 and TRBJ2-7; D gene unclear. The germline gives CDR1 SGHAT, CDR2 FQNNGV. The CDR3 covers 19 residues. The germline V and J ends were trimmed by 1 base and 4 bases, with 26 bases remaining between them. The full variable domain, in which reference TRBV11-2 and TRBJ2-7 provide the parts outside the CDR3, is EAGVAQSPRYKIIEKRQSVAFWCNPISGHATLYWYQQILGQGPKLLIQFQNNGVVDDSQLPKDRFSAERLKGVDSTLKIQPAKLEDSAVYLCASSLVYRDQLIGPYEQYFGPGTRLTVT.

This clonotype was counted a few times. The chain is built from TRBV11-2 and TRBJ2-7, with 10 positions matching TRBD1. The trim removed 0 bases at V and 6 bases at J, leaving 8 bases unmatched. The CDR3 contains 16 residues. Germline V gene sequence: CDR1 SGHAT, CDR2 FQNNGV. CDR3 bases: TGTGCCAGCAGCTTAGATCTGGGGACAGGGGTGATCGAGCAGTACTTC. Translation: CASSLDLGTGVIEQYF.

This clonotype was detected a few times. The chain uses TRBV30 and TRBJ2-5; 9 bases are a match to TRBD1. The length of the CDR3 is 13 residues. Trimming took 4 bases from V and 4 from J; bases not matched to a gene: 4. Germline assignment: CDR1 GTSNPN and CDR2 SVGIG (reference sequence). CDR3 DNA: TGTGCCTGGAATGGACAGGGGTTAGAGACCCAGTACTTC. This sequence encodes CAWNGQGLETQYF.